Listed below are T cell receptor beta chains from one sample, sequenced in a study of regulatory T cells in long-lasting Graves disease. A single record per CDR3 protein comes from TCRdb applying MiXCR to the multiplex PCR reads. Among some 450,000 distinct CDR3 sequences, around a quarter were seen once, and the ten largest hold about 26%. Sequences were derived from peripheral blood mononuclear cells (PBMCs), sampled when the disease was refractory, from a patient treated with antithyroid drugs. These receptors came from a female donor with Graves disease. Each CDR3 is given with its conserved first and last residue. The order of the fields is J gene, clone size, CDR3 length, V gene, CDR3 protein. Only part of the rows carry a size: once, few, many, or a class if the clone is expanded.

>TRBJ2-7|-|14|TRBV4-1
CASSQDSAWAEQYF
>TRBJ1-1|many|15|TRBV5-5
CASSLIGTGDTEAFF
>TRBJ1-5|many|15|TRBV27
CASSPPGWSNQPQHF
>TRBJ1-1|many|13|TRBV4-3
CASSQDRGTEAFF
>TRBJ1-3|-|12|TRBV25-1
CASSEPGNTIYF
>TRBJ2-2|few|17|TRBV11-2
CASSLNPASGSAGELLF
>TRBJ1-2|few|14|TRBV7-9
CASSFGYLNYGYTF
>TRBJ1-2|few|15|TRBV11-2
CASSLDVGRGNGYTF
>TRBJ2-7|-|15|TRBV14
CASSQGAGVLPEQYF
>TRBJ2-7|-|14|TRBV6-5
CSSSYGGSSYEQYF
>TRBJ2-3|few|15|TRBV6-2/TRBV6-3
CASSLSGRGGDTQYF
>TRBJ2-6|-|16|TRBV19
CASREFTFSGANVLTF
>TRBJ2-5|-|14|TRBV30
CAWSPLGGVETQYF
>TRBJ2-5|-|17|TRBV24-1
CATSDLQTSGSWETQYF
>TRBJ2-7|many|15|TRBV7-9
CASSSWGRDYYEQYF
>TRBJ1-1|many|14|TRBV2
CASSTDGLDTEAFF
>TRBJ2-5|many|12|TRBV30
CAWSLTGETQYF
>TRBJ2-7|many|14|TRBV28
CATRADRLTYEQYF
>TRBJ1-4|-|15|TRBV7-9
CASSLALGTNEKLFF
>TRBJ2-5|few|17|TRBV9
CASSARSGTGSQETQYF
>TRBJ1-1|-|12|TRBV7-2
CASSSRASEAFF
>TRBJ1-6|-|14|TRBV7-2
CASSLAGFNSPLHF
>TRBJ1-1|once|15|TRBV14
CASSRRTGAYTEAFF
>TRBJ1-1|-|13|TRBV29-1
CSVTEDRLSEAFF
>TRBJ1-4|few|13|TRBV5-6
CASSLTGVEKLFF
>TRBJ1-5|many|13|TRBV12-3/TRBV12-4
CASSNQGYQPQHF
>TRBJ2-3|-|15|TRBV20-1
CSANQGGAGTDTQYF
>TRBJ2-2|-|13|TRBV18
CASSWADTGELFF